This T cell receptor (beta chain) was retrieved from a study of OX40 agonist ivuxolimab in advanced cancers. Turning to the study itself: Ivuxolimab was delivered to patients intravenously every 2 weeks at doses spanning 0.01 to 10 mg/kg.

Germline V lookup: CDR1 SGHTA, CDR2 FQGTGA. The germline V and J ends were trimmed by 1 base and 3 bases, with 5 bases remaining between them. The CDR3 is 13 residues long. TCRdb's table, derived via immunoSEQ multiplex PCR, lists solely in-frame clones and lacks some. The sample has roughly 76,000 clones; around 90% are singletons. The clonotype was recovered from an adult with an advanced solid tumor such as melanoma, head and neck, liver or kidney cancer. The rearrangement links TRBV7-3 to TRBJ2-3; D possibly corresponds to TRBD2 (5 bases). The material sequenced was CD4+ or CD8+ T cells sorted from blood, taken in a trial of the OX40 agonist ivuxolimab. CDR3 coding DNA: TGTGCCAGCAGCTTAAGCGGGACAGATACGCAGTATTTT. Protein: CASSLSGTDTQYF.